The clone carrying this T cell receptor (beta chain) was seen ten or more times. What it binds is unknown. MiXCR, applied by TCRdb to the reads, yields one record per CDR3 protein. The sample lists some 200,000 distinct CDR3 sequences; 8% to 10% were seen once. This record comes from a study of T cell repertoires in cytomegalovirus infection. Study at large: CMV infection plus the matching HLA type was flagged by public TCR beta signatures.

CDR1 is SGHTA, CDR2 FQGNSA, per germline. V lost 0 bases and J lost 0, with 12 bases in between. CDR3 length: 16 residues. Study-level results: It was HLA-C-restricted CMV-specific TCR beta clonotypes that dominated the response ex vivo. Summed frequency of shared TCR beta families picked out CMV carriers who also had the relevant HLA.

The source material was PBMCs. This chain connects TRBV7-2 to TRBJ2-7, with a tentative D call TRBD2 (5 bases). This clonotype was obtained from a human donor in good health (CMV status not recorded). Some clones in this sample may be carry-over from other donors' samples. The CDR3 nucleotides are TGTGCCAGCAGCTTAGCGATAGCGTCTAGCTCCTACGAGCAGTACTTC. This encodes CASSLAIASSSYEQYF.